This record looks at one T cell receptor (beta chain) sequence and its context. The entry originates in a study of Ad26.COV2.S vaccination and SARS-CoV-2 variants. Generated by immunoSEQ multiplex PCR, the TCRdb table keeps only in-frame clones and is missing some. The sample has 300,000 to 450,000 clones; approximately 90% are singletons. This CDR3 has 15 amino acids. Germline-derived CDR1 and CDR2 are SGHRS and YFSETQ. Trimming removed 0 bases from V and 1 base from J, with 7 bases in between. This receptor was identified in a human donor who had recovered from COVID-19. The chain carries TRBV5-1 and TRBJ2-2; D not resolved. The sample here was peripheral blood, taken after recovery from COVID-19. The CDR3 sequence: CASSLAQVNTGELFF. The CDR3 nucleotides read TGCGCCAGCAGCTTGGCTCAGGTGAACACCGGGGAGCTGTTTTTT.